This is a list of T cell receptor beta chains from one sample in a study of T cells in Graves' hyperthyroidism and ophthalmopathy. Using its own MiXCR run on the multiplex PCR reads, TCRdb lists one record per CDR3 protein. The sample lists about half a million distinct CDR3 sequences, just under 20% occurring once. Sequencing was performed on blood. The receptors originated from a man in his forties with Graves' ophthalmopathy. The CDR3 runs from the conserved cysteine through the conserved F or W. A D gene is named only where the DNA matches it firmly. Size values are once, few and many counts, or a class for expanded clones, and some rows have none.

J gene,V gene,clone size,CDR3 length,D gene,CDR3 DNA,CDR3 protein
TRBJ1-5,TRBV6-2/TRBV6-3,few,14,.,TGTGCCAGCAGTATCGACAGGTCCAATCAGCCCCAGCATTTT,CASSIDRSNQPQHF
TRBJ1-2,TRBV6-9,.,16,.,TGTGCCAGCAGTTACCTTCCGGGGCAGAGTAACTATGGCTACACCTTC,CASSYLPGQSNYGYTF
TRBJ2-7,TRBV15,few,14,.,TGTGCCACAACGGGTGGTGGGACACGCTACGAGCAGTACTTC,CATTGGGTRYEQYF
TRBJ1-5,TRBV30,many,13,.,TGTGCCTGGAGTGTAGATAGCAATCAGCCCCAGCATTTT,CAWSVDSNQPQHF
TRBJ2-1,TRBV5-1,many,14,.,TGCGCCAGCAGCTTAAGGGGGGACGGGGATGAGCAGTTCTTC,CASSLRGDGDEQFF
TRBJ2-5,TRBV6-1,many,15,TRBD1,TGTGCCAGCAGTACTAGGACAGGACAAGAGATTACCCAGTACTTC,CASSTRTGQEITQYF
TRBJ2-1,TRBV7-9,few,13,.,TGTGCCAGCAGCTCCTGGCGCAACAATGAGCAGTTCTTC,CASSSWRNNEQFF
TRBJ1-3,TRBV18,.,18,.,TGTGCCAGCTCACCTTCAACAGGGATATCTACCTCTGGAAACACCATATATTTT,CASSPSTGISTSGNTIYF
TRBJ2-1,TRBV4-1,.,16,TRBD1,TGCGCCAGCAGCCAAGAAGGGACAGCGGAGTTCAATGAGCAGTTCTTC,CASSQEGTAEFNEQFF
TRBJ2-3,TRBV10-2,few,16,.,TGCGCCAGCAGCCGTTATCCGACAGGCTACACAGATACGCAGTATTTT,CASSRYPTGYTDTQYF
TRBJ2-1,TRBV6-5,few,17,.,TGTGCCAGCAGTTATCGGGTAACAGGGCTGGGATTGGATGAGCAGTTCTTC,CASSYRVTGLGLDEQFF
TRBJ2-1,TRBV12-3/TRBV12-4,.,13,TRBD2,TGTGCCACCAGGACTAGCAGTTACAATGAGCAGTTCTTC,CATRTSSYNEQFF
TRBJ1-2,TRBV28,few,13,.,TGTGCCGGCAGTATAAGCAACGGCTATGGCTACACCTTC,CAGSISNGYGYTF
TRBJ2-2,TRBV9,.,15,.,TGTGCCAGCAGCCCGACCATCGGGAGCACCGGGGAGCTGTTTTTT,CASSPTIGSTGELFF
TRBJ2-4,TRBV7-2,many,15,TRBD2,TGTGCCAGCAGCTCACCTAGCGGGAGTAAAAACATTCAGTACTTC,CASSSPSGSKNIQYF
TRBJ1-1,TRBV7-9,.,11,.,TGTGCCAGCGGCCTTTGGGGTGAAGCTTTCTTT,CASGLWGEAFF
TRBJ2-3,TRBV20-1,many,14,TRBD2,TGCAGTGCAAGAGCGGGAGTGGTCACAGATACGCAGTATTTT,CSARAGVVTDTQYF
TRBJ2-1,TRBV5-8,few,11,.,TGTGCCAGCAGCTTGGTTCTAGGGCAGTTCTTC,CASSLVLGQFF
TRBJ2-1,TRBV7-9,few,16,TRBD1,TGTGCCAGCAGCTCTAGCCCCGGGACAGGCACCGGCGGGCAGTTCTTC,CASSSSPGTGTGGQFF
TRBJ2-3,TRBV30,.,15,.,TGTGCCTGGAGTGCACAGGGATTAAGCACAGATACGCAGTATTTT,CAWSAQGLSTDTQYF
TRBJ2-1,TRBV28,.,13,.,TGTGCCAGTAGTATAGCGTACCACAATGAGCAGTTCTTC,CASSIAYHNEQFF
TRBJ2-1,TRBV9,.,15,.,TGTGCCAGCAGCGCGGGGGTAAACCCAAGCAGGGAGCAGTTCTTC,CASSAGVNPSREQFF
TRBJ1-4,TRBV20-1,few,15,.,TGCAGTGCTAGCATACCACAGGGCCAGTATGAAAAACTGTTTTTT,CSASIPQGQYEKLFF
TRBJ2-1,TRBV6-1,few,13,.,TGTGCCAGCAGTGAAGCTACGAGGGGTGAGCAGTTCTTC,CASSEATRGEQFF